The rows below give T cell receptor beta chains drawn from one sample of a study of shared clonotypes between healthy human individuals. Measured with immunoSEQ multiplex PCR; TCRdb has only the in-frame clones, and not every one. The data contain about 2.4 million clones, approximately 94% of them singletons. Sequencing used naive CD4+ T cells from PBMCs. These receptors were taken from a man aged 18 to 29 in good health. Some clones in this sample may be carry-over from other donors' samples. Both conserved end residues are part of each CDR3. The D gene is left open where the match is weak. Size tells how often a clone was seen (once, few, many) or the class of an expanded clone, and some rows leave it out.

>TRBJ2-5|TRBD2|.|TRBV28
TGTGCCAGCACCGAGTCACGAGCGGGAGGGCCTTGGGAGACCCAGTACTTC
CASTESRAGGPWETQYF
>TRBJ2-2|.|.|TRBV11-1
TGTGCCAGCAGCTTAGGCGGGAACACCGGGGAGCTGTTTTTT
CASSLGGNTGELFF
>TRBJ2-5|.|.|TRBV5-1
TGCGCCAGCAGCTTGGAGCAGGGAGGGGGAAAGACCCAGTACTTC
CASSLEQGGGKTQYF
>TRBJ1-2|TRBD1|.|TRBV28
TGTGCCAGCCATGAGGCAGGGGGGTCTAACTATGGCTACACCTTC
CASHEAGGSNYGYTF
>TRBJ2-3|TRBD2|.|TRBV11-2
TGTGCCAGCAGCTTAGATAGTACTAGCGGGAGAACAGATACGCAGTATTTT
CASSLDSTSGRTDTQYF
>TRBJ2-2|TRBD1|.|TRBV2
TGTGCCAGCATTACAGGGGGGTACACCGGGGAGCTGTTTTTT
CASITGGYTGELFF
>TRBJ1-1|.|.|TRBV2
TGTGCCAGCCACAGGGTCGGGAACACTGAAGCTTTCTTT
CASHRVGNTEAFF
>TRBJ2-1|TRBD2|.|TRBV5-1
TGCGCCAGCAGCTCCAAAGGACTAGCGGGAGGGGAGAATGAGCAGTTCTTC
CASSSKGLAGGENEQFF
>TRBJ2-2|TRBD2|.|TRBV7-2
TGTGCCAGCAGCTTCCGACTAGCCCAGAACACCGGGGAGCTGTTTTTT
CASSFRLAQNTGELFF
>TRBJ2-7|.|.|TRBV9
TGTGCCAGCAGCGTAGGGGGGTCTAGCTCCTACGAGCAGTACTTC
CASSVGGSSSYEQYF
>TRBJ1-1|.|.|TRBV6-1
TGTGCCAGCAGTGAAAAGGGCAGTAGCGCTGAAGCTTTCTTT
CASSEKGSSAEAFF
>TRBJ2-7|.|.|TRBV19
TGTGCCAGTAGTCGGTCAGGGGTCTACGAGCAGTACTTC
CASSRSGVYEQYF
>TRBJ2-4|.|.|TRBV29-1
TGCAGCGTCGAGAGCCGGGATAGCATGGACTTC
CSVESRDSMDF
>TRBJ2-3|.|.|TRBV6-1
TGTGCCAGCAGTGACTTCAGAGGTACGCAGTATTTT
CASSDFRGTQYF
>TRBJ2-1|.|.|TRBV11-2
TGTGCCAGCAGCTATCCGGACATTACCGAGCAGTTCTTC
CASSYPDITEQFF
>TRBJ1-1|.|once|TRBV10-3
TGTGCCATCAGTGACGAACGGGGCACTGAAGCTTTCTTT
CAISDERGTEAFF
>TRBJ2-3|.|once|TRBV6-5
TGTGCCAGCAGGTTGAGGGGAACGCAGTATTTT
CASRLRGTQYF
>TRBJ2-4|TRBD2|.|TRBV27
TGTGCCAGCAGTCCACTAGCGGAAAACATTCAGTACTTC
CASSPLAENIQYF
>TRBJ2-6|.|once|TRBV11-2
TGTGCCAGCAGCAGAGGGCGCTCTGGGGCCAACGTCCTGACTTTC
CASSRGRSGANVLTF
>TRBJ1-4|.|.|TRBV19
TGTGCCAGTAGGAGTCTTGGGGCGGCTAATGAAAAACTGTTTTTT
CASRSLGAANEKLFF
>TRBJ1-5|TRBD1|few|TRBV28
TGTGCCAGCAGCATACAGGGGGCGGGTCAGCCCCAGCATTTT
CASSIQGAGQPQHF
>TRBJ2-1|TRBD2|.|TRBV7-3
TGTGCCAGCAGCAATCTAGCGGGAGCCTACAATGAGCAGTTCTTC
CASSNLAGAYNEQFF
>TRBJ1-3|.|.|TRBV21-1
TGTGCCAGCAGCACTCATGGACGGAACTCTGGAAACACCATATATTTT
CASSTHGRNSGNTIYF
>TRBJ1-5|.|once|TRBV28
TGTGCCAGCAGATCTTCGGGGACATACTTTCAGCCCCAGCATTTT
CASRSSGTYFQPQHF
>TRBJ2-3|.|.|TRBV2
TGTGCCAGCAAGCGGGCTAGCTCAGGTACGCAGTATTTT
CASKRASSGTQYF
>TRBJ1-2|TRBD1|.|TRBV28
TGTGCCAGCGAAATAGGGGGCGACTATGGCTACACCTTC
CASEIGGDYGYTF
>TRBJ1-1|TRBD1|.|TRBV2
TGTGCCAGCAGTGCGATGGGACAGAAGAACACTGAAGCTTTCTTT
CASSAMGQKNTEAFF
>TRBJ1-1|.|.|TRBV27
TGTGCCAGCAGACGGGGGCCGGTATTTAACACTGAAGCTTTCTTT
CASRRGPVFNTEAFF
>TRBJ2-1|.|.|TRBV29-1
TGCAGCGTTGAATCGGGGTTAAGCTCCTACAATGAGCAGTTCTTC
CSVESGLSSYNEQFF
>TRBJ2-5|.|.|TRBV2
TGTGCCAGCAGACCACAAGAGACCCAGTACTTC
CASRPQETQYF
>TRBJ1-4|.|.|TRBV2
TGTGCCAGCAGTGTAGAAGCAGGGAGTGATGAAAAACTGTTTTTT
CASSVEAGSDEKLFF
>TRBJ2-3|.|.|TRBV7-2
TGTGCCAGCAGCTTAGGGACGGCGGGACGGCGAGTGGATACGCAGTATTTT
CASSLGTAGRRVDTQYF
>TRBJ2-7|TRBD1|.|TRBV5-1
TGCGCCAGCAGCTTGGCCGGACAGGGTAACTCCTACGAGCAGTACTTC
CASSLAGQGNSYEQYF
>TRBJ2-7|.|.|TRBV5-1
TGCGCCAGCAGCTTGGTTCGTGGCGGAAGCTCCTACGAGCAGTACTTC
CASSLVRGGSSYEQYF
>TRBJ1-5|.|.|TRBV2
TGTGCCAGCAGTCCGCCCCCAAGCCGGAATCAGCCCCAGCATTTT
CASSPPPSRNQPQHF
>TRBJ1-3|.|.|TRBV29-1
TGCAGCGCCACCAGAGGACTTGGAAACACCATATATTTT
CSATRGLGNTIYF
>TRBJ2-7|.|few|TRBV27
TGTGCCAGCAGTAACGGGCGGCCCTACGAGCAGTACTTC
CASSNGRPYEQYF
>TRBJ1-1|.|few|TRBV5-1
TGCGCCAGCAGCGCTCAGGGGAACACTGAAGCTTTCTTT
CASSAQGNTEAFF
>TRBJ1-1|.|.|TRBV5-1
TGCGCCAGCAGCTTGGGCCATGGGGTGGGAGCCACTGAAGCTTTCTTT
CASSLGHGVGATEAFF
>TRBJ2-3|.|.|TRBV9
TGTGCCAGCAGCCCCAGGCCCAGCACAGATACGCAGTATTTT
CASSPRPSTDTQYF
>TRBJ2-5|.|.|TRBV29-1
TGCAGCGTTGAGAGGCAGGGGGAGACCCAGTACTTC
CSVERQGETQYF
>TRBJ1-3|.|.|TRBV7-8
TGTGCCAGCAGCTTAGCCCAGGGAAACACCATATATTTT
CASSLAQGNTIYF
>TRBJ2-7|.|.|TRBV6-5
TGTGCCAGCAGTTACCAGGACGGTCCCTGGGAGCAGTACTTC
CASSYQDGPWEQYF
>TRBJ1-5|TRBD1|.|TRBV19
TGTGCCAGCCGGGACAGGGCTAGCAATCAGCCCCAGCATTTT
CASRDRASNQPQHF
>TRBJ2-2|.|.|TRBV6-4
TGTGCCAGCAGTCCGGACGGGAACACCGGGGAGCTGTTTTTT
CASSPDGNTGELFF
>TRBJ2-5|TRBD2|.|TRBV18
TGTGCCAGTTCAGGCGGGACTATCATAGAGACCCAGTACTTC
CASSGGTIIETQYF
>TRBJ1-5|TRBD1|.|TRBV2
TGTGCCAGCACCTCCGGGACAGCAGCTTACAATCAGCCCCAGCATTTT
CASTSGTAAYNQPQHF
>TRBJ1-1|.|few|TRBV27
TGTGCCAGCAGTTTACAGGCGAACACTGAAGCTTTCTTT
CASSLQANTEAFF
>TRBJ2-1|TRBD1|.|TRBV5-1
TGCGCCAGCTCCTTCCCGGGACAGGTCTACAATGAGCAGTTCTTC
CASSFPGQVYNEQFF
>TRBJ2-3|TRBD1|.|TRBV2
TGTGCCAGCAGGGACAGGACAGATACGCAGTATTTT
CASRDRTDTQYF